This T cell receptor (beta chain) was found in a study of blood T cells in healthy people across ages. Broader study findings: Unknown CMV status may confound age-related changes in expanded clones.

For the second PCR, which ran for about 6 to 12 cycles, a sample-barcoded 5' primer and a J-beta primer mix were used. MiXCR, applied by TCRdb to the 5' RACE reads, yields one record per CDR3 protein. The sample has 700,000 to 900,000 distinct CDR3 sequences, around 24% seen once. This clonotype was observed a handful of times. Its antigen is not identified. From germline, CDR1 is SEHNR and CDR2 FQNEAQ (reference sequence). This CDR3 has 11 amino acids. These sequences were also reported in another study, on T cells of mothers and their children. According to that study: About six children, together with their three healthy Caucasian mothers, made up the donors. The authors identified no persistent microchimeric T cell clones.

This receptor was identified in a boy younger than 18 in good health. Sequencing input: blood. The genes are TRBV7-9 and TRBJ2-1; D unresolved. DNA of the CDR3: TGTGGCCACCGCTCCTACAATGAGCAGTTCTTC. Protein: CGHRSYNEQFF.